Sequencing of this T cell receptor beta chain was carried out in a study of blood T cell repertoires in COVID-19. Turning to the study itself: Acute and convalescent COVID-19 specimens originated in the United States, Italy and Spain. PBMCs, B-cell-depleted T cells, or T cells provided the cDNA or gDNA that made up the material.

The V end lost 0 bases, the J end lost 0 bases, and 12 bases lay between the germline ends. The CDR3 has 16 amino acids. Germline CDR1 and CDR2: SGHVS and FQNEAQ. As processed by the authors: Estimation of nucleated cell counts was performed using reference gene primer amplification. Sequencing was performed with immunoSEQ multiplex PCR; in TCRdb, only in-frame clones are kept and a portion is missing. V, J and clone size are taken as reported in that table, and D and trimming were inferred from the DNA itself. The sample contains roughly 100,000 clones, 75% to 90% of which appear only once. This chain joins TRBV7-8 and TRBJ2-7, with a weak D call TRBD1 (6 bases). The sequenced sample was peripheral blood. The clonotype comes from a human donor in a cohort sampled during active COVID-19. The CDR3 DNA reads as TGTGCCAGCAGCTTAGCGTCGGCAGGGGCCTCCTACGAGCAGTACTTC. Translated: CASSLASAGASYEQYF.